This is a list of T cell receptor beta chains from one sample in a study of response to subunit inactivated influenza vaccine. MiXCR was run by TCRdb on the RT-PCR reads, yielding one entry per CDR3 protein. The sample holds 650,000 to 800,000 distinct CDR3 sequences, approximately 15% seen once. The sequencing here drew on PBMCs from blood, taken around 15 days before vaccination. Receptors were obtained from a man in his fifties or sixties who received an inactivated influenza vaccine. CDR3s include the opening cysteine and the closing phenylalanine or tryptophan. A D gene is named only where the DNA matches it firmly. Some rows mark clone size as missing; the rest say once, few, many or name a class of expanded clone.

CDR3: CASSLESSWLAGNNEQFF
DNA: TGTGCCAGCAGCTTAGAATCCTCGTGGCTAGCGGGGAACAATGAGCAGTTCTTC
size: few
J: TRBJ2-1
V: TRBV7-8
D: TRBD2

CDR3: CASSKPRLLAGKETQYF
DNA: TGTGCCAGCAGCAAACCTCGTTTGCTAGCGGGGAAAGAGACCCAGTACTTC
size: once
J: TRBJ2-5
V: TRBV3-1
D: TRBD2

CDR3: CASSQDWGREAGELFF
DNA: TGCGCCAGCAGCCAAGATTGGGGCAGGGAGGCCGGGGAGCTGTTTTTT
size: few
J: TRBJ2-2
V: TRBV4-3
D: NA

CDR3: CSVPPVGQGWDTEAFF
DNA: TGCAGCGTCCCCCCGGTGGGACAGGGATGGGACACTGAAGCTTTCTTT
size: NA
J: TRBJ1-1
V: TRBV29-1
D: TRBD1

CDR3: CASSQILAGNYEQYF
DNA: TGTGCCAGCAGCCAGATACTAGCGGGGAACTACGAGCAGTACTTC
size: few
J: TRBJ2-7
V: TRBV3-1
D: TRBD2

CDR3: CASSLVGGYVEGETQYF
DNA: TGTGCCAGCAGTTTAGTAGGGGGGTACGTCGAAGGAGAGACCCAGTACTTC
size: NA
J: TRBJ2-5
V: TRBV6-5
D: NA

CDR3: CATSRGMESYNEQFF
DNA: TGTGCCACCAGCAGGGGTATGGAAAGTTACAATGAGCAGTTCTTC
size: NA
J: TRBJ2-1
V: TRBV15
D: NA

CDR3: CASSILTGARNNEQFF
DNA: TGTGCCAGCAGCATTCTAACCGGGGCGCGGAACAATGAGCAGTTCTTC
size: NA
J: TRBJ2-1
V: TRBV7-8
D: NA

CDR3: CASSFDSSGNTIYF
DNA: TGTGCCAGCAGCTTCGACAGCTCTGGAAACACCATATATTTT
size: many
J: TRBJ1-3
V: TRBV11-2
D: NA

CDR3: CASSSGRIYGYTF
DNA: TGTGCCAGCAGTTCGGGACGGATCTATGGCTACACCTTC
size: NA
J: TRBJ1-2
V: TRBV12-3/TRBV12-4
D: NA

CDR3: CASSKGLAGNNEQFF
DNA: TGTGCCAGCAGCAAGGGACTAGCGGGAAACAATGAGCAGTTCTTC
size: many
J: TRBJ2-1
V: TRBV21-1
D: NA

CDR3: CATRGMGSDEKLFF
DNA: TGTGCCACCCGGGGAATGGGAAGTGATGAAAAACTGTTTTTT
size: few
J: TRBJ1-4
V: TRBV12-3/TRBV12-4
D: NA

CDR3: CASSQEWSGGGADNEQFF
DNA: TGCGCCAGCAGCCAAGAATGGTCGGGCGGGGGGGCGGACAATGAGCAGTTCTTC
size: many
J: TRBJ2-1
V: TRBV4-3
D: TRBD2

CDR3: CSADGEGENEQYF
DNA: TGCAGTGCTGACGGTGAGGGGGAGAACGAGCAGTACTTC
size: NA
J: TRBJ2-7
V: TRBV20-1
D: NA

CDR3: CASSIQGARGRNTGELFF
DNA: TGCGCCAGCAGCATACAGGGGGCCCGGGGGCGCAACACCGGGGAGCTGTTTTTT
size: few
J: TRBJ2-2
V: TRBV5-1
D: TRBD1

CDR3: CASSDPATGANTGELFF
DNA: TGTGCCAGCAGCGACCCTGCGACCGGGGCGAACACCGGGGAGCTGTTTTTT
size: few
J: TRBJ2-2
V: TRBV7-9
D: NA

CDR3: CASRNGASSYEQYF
DNA: TGTGCCAGCAGAAACGGGGCGAGCTCCTACGAGCAGTACTTC
size: NA
J: TRBJ2-7
V: TRBV6-2/TRBV6-3
D: NA

CDR3: CASSPGQGGNYGYTF
DNA: TGTGCCAGCAGTCCAGGACAGGGGGGAAACTATGGCTACACCTTC
size: few
J: TRBJ1-2
V: TRBV27
D: TRBD1

CDR3: CASSLMGDDNEQFF
DNA: TGCGCCAGCAGCTTGATGGGAGATGACAATGAGCAGTTCTTC
size: many
J: TRBJ2-1
V: TRBV5-1
D: NA

CDR3: CASSLPSGRAVVFNEQFF
DNA: TGTGCCAGCAGTTTGCCTAGCGGGAGGGCCGTGGTTTTCAATGAGCAGTTCTTC
size: NA
J: TRBJ2-1
V: TRBV28
D: TRBD2

CDR3: CASSQVQGRYNEQFF
DNA: TGTGCCAGCAGCCAAGTCCAGGGACGCTACAATGAGCAGTTCTTC
size: few
J: TRBJ2-1
V: TRBV3-1
D: NA

CDR3: CAISEEGGLAGTYNEQFF
DNA: TGTGCCATCAGTGAGGAGGGGGGGCTAGCGGGGACGTACAATGAGCAGTTCTTC
size: many
J: TRBJ2-1
V: TRBV10-3
D: TRBD2

CDR3: CAWTLHLANEQFF
DNA: TGTGCCTGGACGCTCCACCTAGCCAATGAGCAGTTCTTC
size: NA
J: TRBJ2-1
V: TRBV30
D: NA

CDR3: CASSQRLGWDSNQPQHF
DNA: TGCGCCAGCAGCCAAAGACTGGGATGGGATAGCAATCAGCCCCAGCATTTT
size: few
J: TRBJ1-5
V: TRBV4-3
D: NA

CDR3: CSAPPFLGTGLGGTQYF
DNA: TGCAGTGCCCCACCCTTCCTCGGGACAGGGTTAGGCGGGACCCAGTACTTC
size: NA
J: TRBJ2-5
V: TRBV20-1
D: TRBD1

CDR3: CAISARGDPSYEQYF
DNA: TGTGCCATCAGTGCCCGGGGTGACCCTTCCTACGAGCAGTACTTC
size: many
J: TRBJ2-7
V: TRBV10-3
D: NA

CDR3: CASSFTGRSNQPQHF
DNA: TGTGCCAGCAGTTTCACGGGGCGAAGCAATCAGCCCCAGCATTTT
size: NA
J: TRBJ1-5
V: TRBV28
D: NA

CDR3: CASSLGLGAGRYNEQFF
DNA: TGTGCCAGCAGCTTAGGGCTCGGAGCGGGGAGGTACAATGAGCAGTTCTTC
size: NA
J: TRBJ2-1
V: TRBV7-9
D: TRBD2

CDR3: CASSRIRGSPYEQYF
DNA: TGTGCCAGCAGCCGTATCAGGGGGTCACCCTACGAGCAGTACTTC
size: NA
J: TRBJ2-7
V: TRBV11-2
D: TRBD1

CDR3: CASTARAFYEQYF
DNA: TGTGCCAGCACCGCCCGCGCCTTCTACGAGCAGTACTTC
size: many
J: TRBJ2-7
V: TRBV6-6
D: NA

CDR3: CASSQDPPGVAGYNEQFF
DNA: TGTGCCAGCAGCCAAGATCCCCCAGGGGTAGCGGGGTACAATGAGCAGTTCTTC
size: few
J: TRBJ2-1
V: TRBV4-2
D: TRBD2

CDR3: CASSVGTDRTDTQYF
DNA: TGTGCCAGCAGCGTAGGGACAGACCGCACAGATACGCAGTATTTT
size: many
J: TRBJ2-3
V: TRBV5-5
D: TRBD1

CDR3: CASSYVFSSGANVLTF
DNA: TGTGCCAGCAGTTATGTCTTCAGCTCTGGGGCCAACGTCCTGACTTTC
size: NA
J: TRBJ2-6
V: TRBV6-5
D: NA

CDR3: CASSEIGTSGRSSTDTQYF
DNA: TGTGCCAGCAGTGAAATTGGGACTAGCGGAAGAAGTAGCACAGATACGCAGTATTTT
size: NA
J: TRBJ2-3
V: TRBV28
D: TRBD2

CDR3: CASSLDLGRGAETQYF
DNA: TGTGCCAGCAGCTTAGATCTTGGAAGGGGCGCGGAGACCCAGTACTTC
size: few
J: TRBJ2-5
V: TRBV11-2
D: NA

CDR3: CASSFYGTGGKETQYF
DNA: TGTGCCAGCAGTTTCTACGGGACAGGGGGGAAAGAGACCCAGTACTTC
size: many
J: TRBJ2-5
V: TRBV28
D: TRBD1

CDR3: CASSQGPMGGSEKLFF
DNA: TGCGCCAGCAGCCAAGGCCCCATGGGAGGGAGTGAAAAACTGTTTTTT
size: NA
J: TRBJ1-4
V: TRBV4-3
D: NA

CDR3: CASRAAGGYEQYF
DNA: TGTGCCAGCAGGGCAGCGGGAGGTTACGAGCAGTACTTC
size: NA
J: TRBJ2-7
V: TRBV27
D: TRBD2

CDR3: CATSSTGTGGLYEQYF
DNA: TGTGCCACCAGTTCTACCGGGACAGGGGGCTTATACGAGCAGTACTTC
size: NA
J: TRBJ2-7
V: TRBV24-1
D: TRBD1

CDR3: CASSLGRRQAFNQPQHF
DNA: TGTGCCAGCAGCTTAGGAAGGAGGCAGGCATTCAATCAGCCCCAGCATTTT
size: NA
J: TRBJ1-5
V: TRBV7-2
D: NA